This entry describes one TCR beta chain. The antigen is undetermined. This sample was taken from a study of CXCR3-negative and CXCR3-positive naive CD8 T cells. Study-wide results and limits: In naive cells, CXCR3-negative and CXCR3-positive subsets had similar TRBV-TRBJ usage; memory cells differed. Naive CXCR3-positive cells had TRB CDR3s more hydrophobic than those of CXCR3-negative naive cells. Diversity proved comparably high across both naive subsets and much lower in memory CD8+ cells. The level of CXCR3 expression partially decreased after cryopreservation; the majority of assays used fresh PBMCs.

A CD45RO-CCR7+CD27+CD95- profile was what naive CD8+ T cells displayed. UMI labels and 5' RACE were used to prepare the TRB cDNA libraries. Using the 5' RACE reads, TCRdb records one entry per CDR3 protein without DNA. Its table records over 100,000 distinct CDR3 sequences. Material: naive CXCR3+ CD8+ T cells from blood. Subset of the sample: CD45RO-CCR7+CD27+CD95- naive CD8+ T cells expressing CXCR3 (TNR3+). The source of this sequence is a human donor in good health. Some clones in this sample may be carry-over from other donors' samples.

Here the CDR3 reads CASSLLPSAGAGYGEQYF. This chain connects TRBV28 to TRBJ2-7; with no DNA, the TCRdb D assignment of TRBD1 cannot be verified. In germline, CDR1 is MDHEN, CDR2 SYDVKM. This CDR3 spans 18 amino acids.